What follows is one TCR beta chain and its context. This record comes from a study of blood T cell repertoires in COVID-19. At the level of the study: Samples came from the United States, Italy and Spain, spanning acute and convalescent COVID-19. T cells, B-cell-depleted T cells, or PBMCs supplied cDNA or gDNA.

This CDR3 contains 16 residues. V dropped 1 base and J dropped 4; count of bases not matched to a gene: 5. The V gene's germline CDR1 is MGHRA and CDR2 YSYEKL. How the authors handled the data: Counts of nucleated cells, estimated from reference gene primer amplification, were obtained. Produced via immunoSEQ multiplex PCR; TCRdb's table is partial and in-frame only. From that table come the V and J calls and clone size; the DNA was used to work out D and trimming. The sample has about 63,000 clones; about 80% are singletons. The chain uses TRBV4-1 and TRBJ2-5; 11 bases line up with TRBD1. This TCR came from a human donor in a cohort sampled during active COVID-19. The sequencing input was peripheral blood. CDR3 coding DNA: TGCGCCAGCAGCCAAGGGACAGGGGGCTCGCGAGAGACCCAGTACTTC. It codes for CASSQGTGGSRETQYF.